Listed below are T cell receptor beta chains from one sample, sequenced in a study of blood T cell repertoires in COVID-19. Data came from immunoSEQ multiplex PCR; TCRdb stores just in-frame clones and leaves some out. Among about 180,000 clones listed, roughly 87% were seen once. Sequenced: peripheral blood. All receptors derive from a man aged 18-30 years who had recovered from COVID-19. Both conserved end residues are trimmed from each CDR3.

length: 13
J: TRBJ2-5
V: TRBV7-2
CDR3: ASSLRGGASETQY

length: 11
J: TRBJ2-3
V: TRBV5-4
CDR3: ASMEVELDTQY

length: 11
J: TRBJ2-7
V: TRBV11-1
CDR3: ASSLLGGVVFN

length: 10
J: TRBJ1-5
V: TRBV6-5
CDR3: ASQTTGVPQH

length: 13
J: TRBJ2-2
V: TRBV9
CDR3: ASSVASGNTGELF

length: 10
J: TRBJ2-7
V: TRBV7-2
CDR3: ASSSGNYEQY

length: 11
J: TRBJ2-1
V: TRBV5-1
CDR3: ASSLWSYNEQF

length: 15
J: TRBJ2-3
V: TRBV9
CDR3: ASSVRDRGPVADTQY

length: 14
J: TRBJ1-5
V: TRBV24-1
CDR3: ATSDATGLSNQPQH

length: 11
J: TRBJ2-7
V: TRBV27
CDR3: ASSPRTPYEQY

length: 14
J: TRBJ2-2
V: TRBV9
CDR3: ASSVGRGGGTGELF

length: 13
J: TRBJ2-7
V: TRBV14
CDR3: ASSQDVVPVSEQY

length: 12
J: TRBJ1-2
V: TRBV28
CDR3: ASTLGDSGQGYT

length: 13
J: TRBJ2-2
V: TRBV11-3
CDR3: ASSSRGSNTGELF

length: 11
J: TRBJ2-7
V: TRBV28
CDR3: ASRTTGLYEQY

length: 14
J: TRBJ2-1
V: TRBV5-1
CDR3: ASSLGLAGGYNEQF

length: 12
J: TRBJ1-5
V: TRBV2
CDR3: ASNGGNSNQPQH